Below, 24 T cell receptor beta chains from the same sample are listed, as sequenced in a study of CXCR3-negative and CXCR3-positive naive CD8 T cells. Study-level findings and limits: Comparison of naive cells showed more hydrophobic TRB CDR3s in CXCR3-positive than in CXCR3-negative naive cells.

In preparing the TRB cDNA libraries, 5' RACE with UMI labels was used. TCRdb reanalyzed the 5' RACE reads, giving one entry per CDR3 protein sequence and no DNA. This sample's table has about 130,000 distinct CDR3 sequences. Their specific antigens are unknown. The sample taken for sequencing was naive CXCR3+ CD8+ T cells from blood. Subset noted: CD45RO-CCR7+CD27+CD95- naive CD8+ T cells expressing CXCR3 (TNR3+). The receptors here all came from a human donor in good health. Some clones in this sample may be carry-over from other donors' samples.

V gene TRBV19 combines with J gene TRBJ2-1; the TCRdb call, TRBD1, lacks DNA for checking. The germline V gene encodes CDR1 LNHDA and CDR2 SQIVND (reference sequence). The CDR3 is 13 residues long. The CDR3 is CASSPRPAWEQFF.

The chain has TRBV4-2 and TRBJ2-1. This CDR3 comprises 11 residues. The germline gives CDR1 LGHNA, CDR2 YNFKEQ. This CDR3 reads CASSQGDEQFF.

This chain connects TRBV20-1 to TRBJ2-1; TCRdb calls TRBD2, which cannot be checked without DNA. This CDR3 is 15 amino acids long. CDR1 and CDR2 (germline): DFQATT, SNEGSKA (reference sequence). CDR3 loop: CSAIAISGGINEQFF.

The chain carries TRBV7-2 and TRBJ2-5; no DNA is available, so the TRBD2 call from TCRdb remains unchecked. CDR3 length: 17 residues. From germline, CDR1 is SGHTA and CDR2 FQGNSA. This CDR3 is CASSRSLRRRGGETQYF.

This chain connects TRBV9 to TRBJ1-2. Per the germline V gene, CDR1 is SGDLS and CDR2 is YYNGEE. CDR3 length: 15 residues. CDR3 residues: CASSVGIGPNYGYTF.

V gene TRBV13 combines with J gene TRBJ2-2; without DNA, the TCRdb call of TRBD2 cannot be checked. This CDR3 spans 15 amino acids. Germline CDR1 PRHDT, CDR2 FYEKMQ (reference sequence). CDR3 sequence: CASIGRREFTGELFF.

The chain joins TRBV5-1 to TRBJ2-2. Germline-derived CDR1 and CDR2 are SGHRS and YFSETQ. This CDR3 has 16 amino acids. The CDR3: CASSLAETLNTGEQFF.

Here the CDR3 reads CASSLVSLAGVSYEQYF. The J gene is TRBJ2-7, the V gene TRBV28; TCRdb's D call of TRBD1 is untestable without DNA. CDR1 is MDHEN and CDR2 is SYDVKM in the germline V gene. The CDR3 spans 17 residues.

This rearrangement joins TRBV6-5 to TRBJ2-1. The CDR3 consists of 13 residues. The V gene's germline CDR1 is MNHEY and CDR2 SVGAGI. The CDR3 spells CASSKGTYNEQFF.

CDR3 loop: CASSLGDYSYEQYF. V gene TRBV5-1 combines with J gene TRBJ2-7; TCRdb's D gene call, TRBD2, goes unchecked for lack of DNA. In germline, CDR1 is SGHRS, CDR2 YFSETQ. The CDR3 length is 14 residues.

This rearrangement joins TRBV20-1 to TRBJ1-5. CDR3 length equals 14 residues. CDR1 DFQATT and CDR2 SNEGSKA come from the germline V gene (reference sequence). CDR3 loop: CSAYGINSNQPQHF.

The chain carries TRBV28 and TRBJ2-7; with no DNA, the TCRdb D assignment of TRBD2 cannot be verified. The CDR3 consists of 16 residues. The germline V gene encodes CDR1 MDHEN and CDR2 SYDVKM. The CDR3 spells CASSQGLAGGIGEQYF. Together with reference TRBV28 and TRBJ2-7, the CDR3 gives the full variable domain: DVKVTQSSRYLVKRTGEKVFLECVQDMDHENMFWYRQDPGLGLRLIYFSYDVKMKEKGDIPEGYSVSREKKERFSLILESASTNQTSMYLCASSQGLAGGIGEQYFGPGTRLTVT.

The chain combines TRBV7-9 with TRBJ1-1; TCRdb indicates TRBD1, and absent DNA this call remains unverified. From germline, CDR1 is SEHNR and CDR2 FQNEAQ (reference sequence). The CDR3 runs to 14 residues. The CDR3 region is CASSLTAMNTEAFF.

V and J are TRBV4-1 and TRBJ1-5; the D call of TRBD1 rests on TCRdb alone, since no DNA is present to check it. This CDR3 region has 15 residues. Germline V gene sequence: CDR1 MGHRA, CDR2 YSYEKL. CDR3 residues: CASSQDPDRYQPQHF.

J is TRBJ1-2 and V is TRBV29-1. From germline, CDR1 is SQVTM and CDR2 ANQGSEA. This CDR3 is built from 17 residues. Here the CDR3 reads CSVEDLVKARVPFGYTF.

The rearrangement links TRBV28 to TRBJ2-2. The CDR3 runs to 13 residues. Per the germline V gene, CDR1 is MDHEN and CDR2 is SYDVKM. The CDR3 sequence is CASKAPNTGELFF.

The chain joins TRBV29-1 to TRBJ1-1; the D call of TRBD1 rests on TCRdb alone, since no DNA is present to check it. CDR1 and CDR2 (germline): SQVTM, ANQGSEA. The CDR3 spans 13 residues. The CDR3: CSVYMGGDTEAFF.

The chain links TRBV4-1 to TRBJ1-2; TCRdb's D gene call, TRBD1, goes unchecked for lack of DNA. CDR1 MGHRA and CDR2 YSYEKL come from the germline V gene. The CDR3 extends over 14 amino acids. The CDR3 region is CASSKDRESDGYTF.

The chain combines TRBV6-1 with TRBJ2-2; TCRdb outputs TRBD1, but without DNA this stays unchecked. The CDR3 spans 18 residues. From germline, CDR1 is MNHNS and CDR2 SASEGT. This CDR3 reads CASSEGGGGGPNTGELFF.

This sequence joins TRBV12-3 or TRBV12-4 and TRBJ2-3. This CDR3 comprises 11 residues. CDR3: CASSYTDTQYF.

V is TRBV2 and J is TRBJ2-1; TCRdb proposes TRBD1, but this gene call is untestable without DNA. CDR1 is SNHLY and CDR2 is FYNNEI in the germline V gene. This CDR3 comprises 15 residues. CDR3 sequence reads: CASSASGELGNEQFF.

The V gene is TRBV20-1, the J gene TRBJ1-1; the TRBD1 assignment by TCRdb is unverifiable without DNA. CDR3 size: 15 residues. Germline CDR1 reads DFQATT; CDR2 reads SNEGSKA (reference sequence). CDR3 amino acids: CSASERDRMGTEAFF.

The J gene is TRBJ2-1, the V gene TRBV5-5; TCRdb reports TRBD1, a call that lacks DNA to check it against. Germline V gene data show CDR1 as SGHKS and CDR2 as YYEKEE (reference sequence). This CDR3 comprises 17 residues. The chain's CDR3 is CASRTPGQGAKNNEQFF. Based on the CDR3 plus reference TRBV5-5 and TRBJ2-1, the full variable domain is DAGVTQSPTHLIKTRGQQVTLRCSPISGHKSVSWYQQVLGQGPQFIFQYYEKEERGRGNFPDRFSARQFPNYSSELNVNALLLGDSALYLCASRTPGQGAKNNEQFFGPGTRLTVL.

J is TRBJ2-1 and V is TRBV7-3; the D call from TCRdb, TRBD1, cannot be confirmed without DNA. The CDR3 loop spans 13 amino acids. CDR1 is SGHTA, CDR2 FQGTGA, per germline. This CDR3 is CASSFGGDNEQFF.